This T cell receptor beta chain originates from a study of blood T cell repertoires in COVID-19. Study-wide context: Acute and convalescent COVID-19 samples came from the United States, Italy and Spain.

Original processing notes: From reference gene primer amplification, estimates of nucleated cell counts were derived. Sequencing was performed with immunoSEQ multiplex PCR; in TCRdb, only in-frame clones are kept and a portion is missing. V and J calls and clone size are those listed in that table; D and trimming were worked out from the DNA. The sample carries 390,000 or so clones, 86% recorded once. The germline CDR1 and CDR2 sequences are SGHDN and FVKESK. J gave up 4 bases and V 4 bases, and 5 bases lay outside the gene matches. The length of the CDR3 is 14 residues. This clone was detected a few times.

Sequencing input: peripheral blood. The sequence was collected from a young woman with active or convalescent COVID-19. The J gene is TRBJ2-7, the V gene TRBV14; 9 nucleotides align to TRBD1. The CDR3: CASSRHRGLYEQYF. The CDR3 DNA follows: TGTGCCAGCAGCCGACACAGGGGGCTGTACGAGCAGTACTTC.